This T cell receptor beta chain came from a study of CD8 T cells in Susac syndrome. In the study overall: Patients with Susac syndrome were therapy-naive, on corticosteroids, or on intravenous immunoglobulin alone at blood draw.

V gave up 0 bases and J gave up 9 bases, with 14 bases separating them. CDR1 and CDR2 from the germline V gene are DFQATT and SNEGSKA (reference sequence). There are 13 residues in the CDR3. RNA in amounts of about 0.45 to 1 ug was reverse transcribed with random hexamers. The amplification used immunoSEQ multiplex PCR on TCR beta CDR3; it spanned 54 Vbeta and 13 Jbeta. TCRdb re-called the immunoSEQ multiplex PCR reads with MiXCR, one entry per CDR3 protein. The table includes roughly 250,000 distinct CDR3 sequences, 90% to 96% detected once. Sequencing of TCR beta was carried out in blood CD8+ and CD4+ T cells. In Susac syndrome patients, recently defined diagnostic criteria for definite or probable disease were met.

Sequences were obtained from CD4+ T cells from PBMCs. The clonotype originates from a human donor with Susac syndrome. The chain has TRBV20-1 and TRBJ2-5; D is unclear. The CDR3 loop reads CSARESAIWAQYF. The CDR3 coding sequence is TGCAGTGCTAGAGAGAGTGCTATATGGGCCCAGTACTTC.